Shown below are 10 T cell receptor beta chains from a single sample sequenced in a study of spatial heterogeneity in lung cancer. These receptors' antigens are unknown. Study-level points and caveats: Expanded intratumoral alpha and beta TCR counts tracked tumor mutation counts.

The sample's time point: sample taken at primary tumor resection. TCRdb itself ran the 5' RACE reads through MiXCR, one entry per CDR3 protein. The table has some 7,800 distinct CDR3 sequences, 5.4% seen once. The sample consisted of lung tumor tissue, taken at surgery. Receptors were obtained from a male donor with early-stage non-small cell lung cancer.

This clonotype is termed medium-sized (0.01 to 0.1%). The rearrangement joins TRBV27 to TRBJ1-5, with D possibly TRBD1 on 6 matching bases. Trimming took off 3 bases at V and 7 bases at J, with 13 bases between the two ends. This CDR3 has 14 residues. Germline CDR1 is MNHEY and CDR2 is SMNVEV (reference sequence). CDR3 in amino acids: CASSLNREVQPQHF. CDR3 nucleotides: TGTGCCAGCAGTTTGAACAGGGAGGTGCAGCCCCAGCATTTT.

About this clonotype: With a much larger clone just one base away, this may be a read error. The rearrangement joins TRBV28 to TRBJ1-5; D gene unclear. CDR1 and CDR2 (germline): MDHEN, SYDVKM. Deletions cut 11 bases from V and 9 bases from J, with 17 bases between. The CDR3 is 12 residues long. CDR3 DNA sequence: TGTGCCTGCACCCCTCCCCGAGGGCCCCAGCATTTT. This gives the protein CACTPPRGPQHF.

Many counts were recorded for this clonotype. The chain uses TRBV14 and TRBJ2-5; D ambiguous. This CDR3 is 13 amino acids long. Trimming removed 4 bases at V and 3 bases at J, with 9 bases between. Germline-derived CDR1 and CDR2 are SGHDN and FVKESK. CDR3 sequence (DNA): TGTGCCAGCAGCCGTGAGTTAAAAGAGACCCAGTACTTC. It encodes CASSRELKETQYF.

This clonotype was picked up many times. The chain uses TRBV7-2 and TRBJ1-1, with D uncertain. The length of the CDR3 is 14 residues. Trimming pared 0 bases from V and 4 bases from J, leaving 9 bases between. CDR1 is SGHTA, CDR2 FQGNSA, per germline. CDR3 nucleotides: TGTGCCAGCAGCTTAGCGACGAGTAGCACTGAAGCTTTCTTT. Translated, it gives CASSLATSSTEAFF.

This clonotype is classed as medium-sized (0.01 to 0.1%). This rearrangement joins TRBV3-1 to TRBJ2-1; D call uncertain. The CDR3 length is 15 residues. Trimming took 5 bases from V and 0 from J, leaving 11 bases between them. Germline V gene data show CDR1 as LGHDT and CDR2 as YNNKEL (reference sequence). In DNA form, the CDR3 reads TGTGCCAGCAGCGCCAGCAAACTCTCCTACAATGAGCAGTTCTTC. Protein: CASSASKLSYNEQFF.

At least ten counts were recorded for this clonotype. This chain joins TRBV7-9 and TRBJ2-2; D is perhaps TRBD1 (5 bases). The CDR3 contains 15 residues. CDR1 is SEHNR, CDR2 FQNEAQ, per germline (reference sequence). V shed 2 bases and J shed 5 bases, with 12 bases lying between them. CDR3 residues: CASSLRQIGTGELFF. CDR3 nucleotide sequence: TGTGCCAGCAGCTTACGACAGATTGGGACCGGGGAGCTGTTTTTT. The full variable domain, with the rest looked up from reference TRBV7-9 and TRBJ2-2, is DTGVSQNPRHKITKRGQNVTFRCDPISEHNRLYWYRQTLGQGPEFLTYFQNEAQLEKSRLLSDRFSAERPKGSFSTLEIQRTEQGDSAMYLCASSLRQIGTGELFFGEGSRLTVL.

This clonotype came up many times. The CDR3 bases are TGTGCTAGTGGTCCCCCCGGGACAGGGTATTCACCCCTCCACTTT. The encoded protein is CASGPPGTGYSPLHF. This rearrangement joins TRBV12-5 to TRBJ1-6, with 9 bases matching TRBD1. CDR3 length equals 15 residues. V shed 5 bases, J shed 8 bases, and the junction held 7 bases outside the gene matches. Germline V gene sequence: CDR1 LGHNT, CDR2 FRNRAP.

This clonotype was observed at least ten times. The V gene is TRBV19, the J gene TRBJ2-5; D is tentatively TRBD1 or TRBD2 (6 bases each). The V and J ends lost 5 bases and 5 bases respectively, with 15 bases between them. This CDR3 spans 14 amino acids. From germline, CDR1 is LNHDA and CDR2 SQIVND (reference sequence). Written as DNA, the CDR3 is TGTGCCAGTAGTCTCGGGGGCACCCATGAGACCCAGTACTTC. This encodes CASSLGGTHETQYF.

This clonotype was recorded at least ten times. The chain has TRBV7-9 and TRBJ2-6, with D possibly being TRBD2 (6 bases). Germline CDR1 reads SEHNR; CDR2 reads FQNEAQ (reference sequence). This CDR3 is 16 amino acids long. V lost 5 bases and J lost 0, with 11 bases in between. This CDR3 reads CASSRDWSSGANVLTF. The CDR3 nucleotides are TGTGCCAGCAGCAGGGACTGGAGCTCTGGGGCCAACGTCCTGACTTTC.

In this sample, this clonotype turned up many times. This chain links TRBV5-1 with TRBJ2-5, with D possibly TRBD2 on 5 matching bases. CDR1 is SGHRS and CDR2 is YFSETQ in the germline V gene. There are 13 residues in the CDR3. The germline V and J ends were trimmed by 2 bases and 4 bases, with 9 bases remaining between them. The CDR3 region is CASSFGVGETQYF. DNA for the CDR3: TGCGCCAGCAGCTTCGGGGTAGGAGAGACCCAGTACTTC.